The TCR beta chain under discussion was sequenced for a study of T-cell memory formation after mild COVID-19. Deletions cut 6 bases from V and 6 bases from J, with 12 bases between. Germline-derived CDR1 and CDR2 are SQVTM and ANQGSEA. This CDR3 comprises 13 residues. TCR alpha and TCR beta cDNA libraries carrying sample barcodes and UMIs came from 5'RACE with constant-segment primers. TCRdb itself ran the 5' RACE reads through MiXCR, one entry per CDR3 protein. The table has hundreds of thousands of distinct CDR3 sequences, 15% to 20% seen once. Study-wide results and limits: Second-wave clones with a day 37 peak had unconfirmed SARS-CoV-2 specificity. Within pre-infection memory, some responding clones were found, suggesting cross-reactive memory joined.

Comments on this clonotype: Its antigen remains unknown.

This clonotype was obtained from an adult woman who had mild COVID-19 (a few samples of this study predate the infection). Cell type and time point are not known. Sequences were obtained from PBMCs or a T cell subset sorted from them (not recorded which). The V gene is TRBV29-1, the J gene TRBJ1-6; D gene ambiguous. The CDR3 reads CSVTASVNSPLHF. CDR3 nucleotides: TGCAGCGTAACGGCCTCGGTTAATTCACCCCTCCACTTT. Complete variable domain (other parts from reference TRBV29-1 and TRBJ1-6): SAVISQKPSRDICQRGTSLTIQCQVDSQVTMMFWYRQQPGQSLTLIATANQGSEATYESGFVIDKFPISRPNLTFSTLTVSNMSPEDSSIYLCSVTASVNSPLHFGNGTRLTVT.